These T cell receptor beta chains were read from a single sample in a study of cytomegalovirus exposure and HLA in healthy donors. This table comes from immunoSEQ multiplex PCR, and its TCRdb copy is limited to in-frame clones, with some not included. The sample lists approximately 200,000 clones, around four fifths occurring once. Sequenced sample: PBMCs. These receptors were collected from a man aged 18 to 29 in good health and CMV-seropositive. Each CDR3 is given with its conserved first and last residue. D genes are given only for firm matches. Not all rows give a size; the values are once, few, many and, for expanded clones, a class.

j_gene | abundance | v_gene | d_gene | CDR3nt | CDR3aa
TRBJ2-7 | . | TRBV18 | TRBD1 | TGTGCCAGCGCCGACAGGGGAGGCGAGCAGTACTTC | CASADRGGEQYF
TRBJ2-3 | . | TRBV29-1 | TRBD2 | TGCAGCGCCCAGACTAGCGGATCAACAGATACGCAGTATTTT | CSAQTSGSTDTQYF
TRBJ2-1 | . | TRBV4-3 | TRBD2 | TGCGCCAGCAGCCAAGCACGACTAGCCCATGAGCAGTTCTTC | CASSQARLAHEQFF
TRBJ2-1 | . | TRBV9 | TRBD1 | TGTGCCAGCAGCATAGGACAGGGGTGGGAGAATGAGCAGTTCTTC | CASSIGQGWENEQFF
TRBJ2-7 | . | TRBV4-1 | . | TGCGCCAGCAGCCTAAGGGACTTTTCCTACGAGCAGTACTTC | CASSLRDFSYEQYF
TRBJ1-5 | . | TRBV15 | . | TGTGCCACCAGCAAAGAACGGAATCAGCCCCAGCATTTT | CATSKERNQPQHF
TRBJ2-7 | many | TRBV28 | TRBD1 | TGTGCCAGCAGTACCCCGGACAGGGCCAACGAGCAGTACTTC | CASSTPDRANEQYF
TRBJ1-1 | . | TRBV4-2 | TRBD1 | TGTGCCAGCAGCCAAGAGGGGACAGGGGGAGTTCAGACTGAAGCTTTCTTT | CASSQEGTGGVQTEAFF
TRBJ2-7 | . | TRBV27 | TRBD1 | TGTGCCAGCAGTTTATCGGACAGGGGGTACGAGCAGTACTTC | CASSLSDRGYEQYF
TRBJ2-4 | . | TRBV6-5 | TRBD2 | TGTGCCAGCAGTTACTCGCCTAGCGGGAGGGGGAACATTCAGTACTTC | CASSYSPSGRGNIQYF
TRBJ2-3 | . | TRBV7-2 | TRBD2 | TGTGCCAGCAGCCTTTTAGCGGGAGCTGCGGATACGCAGTATTTT | CASSLLAGAADTQYF
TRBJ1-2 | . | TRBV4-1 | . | TGCGCCAGCAGCCAAGATCTGGGGCGCTACACCTTC | CASSQDLGRYTF
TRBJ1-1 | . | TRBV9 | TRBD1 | TGTGCCAGCAGCCTTGGGACAGGGGGGGACGCTTTCTTT | CASSLGTGGDAFF
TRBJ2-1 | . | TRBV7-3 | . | TGTGCCAGCAGCTTGGGGCGGCCCAGCTCCTACAATGAGCAGTTCTTC | CASSLGRPSSYNEQFF
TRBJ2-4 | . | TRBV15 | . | TGTGCCACCAGCAGAGTTAGGGGAAACATTCAGTACTTC | CATSRVRGNIQYF
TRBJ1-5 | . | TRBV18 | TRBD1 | TGTGCCAGCTCACCACTTCCGGGACAGGGGAATCAGCCCCAGCATTTT | CASSPLPGQGNQPQHF
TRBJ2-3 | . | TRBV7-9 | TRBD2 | TGTGCCAGCAGCTTAGTTCGCGGAGGGAGGGGCACAGATACGCAGTATTTT | CASSLVRGGRGTDTQYF
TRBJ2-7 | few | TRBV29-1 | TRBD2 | TGCAGCGTTGCTAGCGGGAGTCGGCGGGAGCAGTACTTC | CSVASGSRREQYF
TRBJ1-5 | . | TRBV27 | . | TGTGCCAGCAGTGCACTCTCTGGGGCGCGCAATCAGCCCCAGCATTTT | CASSALSGARNQPQHF
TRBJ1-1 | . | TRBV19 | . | TGTGCCAGTAGTAAAGGACAACGGAACACTGAAGCTTTCTTT | CASSKGQRNTEAFF
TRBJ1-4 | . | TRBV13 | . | TGTGCCAGCAGCGACGGGGGGTCGCGTGAAAAACTGTTTTTT | CASSDGGSREKLFF
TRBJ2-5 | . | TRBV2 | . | TGTGCCAGCAGTGAGGACTTGCAAGAGACCCAGTACTTC | CASSEDLQETQYF
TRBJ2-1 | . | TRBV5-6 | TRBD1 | TGTGCCAGCGGACAGGGGAGCTATGAGCAGTTCTTC | CASGQGSYEQFF
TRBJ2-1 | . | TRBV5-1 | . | TGCGCCAGCAGCACCGGAGCTGGGGCTTACAATGAGCAGTTCTTC | CASSTGAGAYNEQFF
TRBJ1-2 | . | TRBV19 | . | TGTGCCAGTAGTATACAGCAGGGGTATGGCTACACCTTC | CASSIQQGYGYTF
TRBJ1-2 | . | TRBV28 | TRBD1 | TGTGCCAGTGGACAGGGGGAAAGAAGGGACTATGGCTACACCTTC | CASGQGERRDYGYTF
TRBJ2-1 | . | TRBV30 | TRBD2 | TGTGCCTGGAGTGGATCCCGACTAGCGGGAAGTACGGGCGATGAGCAGTTCTTC | CAWSGSRLAGSTGDEQFF
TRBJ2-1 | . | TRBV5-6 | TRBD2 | TGTGCCAGCAGCTTGGGGACGGGAGGCCGGGTTGAGCAGTTCTTC | CASSLGTGGRVEQFF
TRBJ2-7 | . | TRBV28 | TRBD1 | TGTGCCATCGGGGACAGCAGGGGGGAGCAGTACTTC | CAIGDSRGEQYF
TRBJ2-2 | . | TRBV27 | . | TGTGCCAGCAGTTTAGTCAGCACCGGGGAGCTGTTTTTT | CASSLVSTGELFF
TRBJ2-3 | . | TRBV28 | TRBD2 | TGTGCCAGCAGTTTATGGACTAGCGGGAGGTCAGATACGCAGTATTTT | CASSLWTSGRSDTQYF
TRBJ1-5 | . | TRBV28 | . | TGTGCCAGCAGCCCCGGCGCGGGCAATCAGCCCCAGCATTTT | CASSPGAGNQPQHF
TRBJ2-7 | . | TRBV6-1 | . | TGTGCCAGCAAGTCGCGGGAAAGGATCCACGAGCAGTACTTC | CASKSRERIHEQYF
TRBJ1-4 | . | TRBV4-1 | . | TGCGCCAGCAGCCAAGATCGGGGGGTTGGAGGGGCTGAAAAACTGTTTTTT | CASSQDRGVGGAEKLFF
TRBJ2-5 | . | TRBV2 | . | TGTGCCAGCTCCCAGGACTTTTCAGCGGCCAAAGAGACCCAGTACTTC | CASSQDFSAAKETQYF
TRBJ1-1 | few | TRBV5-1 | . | TGCGCCAGCAGCCCCAGGATGAACACTGAAGCTTTCTTT | CASSPRMNTEAFF
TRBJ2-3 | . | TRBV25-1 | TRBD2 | TGTGCCAGCAGTGCCCAGGTCCAGCGGGACACAGATACGCAGTATTTT | CASSAQVQRDTDTQYF
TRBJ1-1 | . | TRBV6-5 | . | TGTGCCAGCAGTTACTCAAGAGGACAGCTTAACACTGAAGCTTTCTTT | CASSYSRGQLNTEAFF
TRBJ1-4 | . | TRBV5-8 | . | TGTGCCAGCAGCCTTGTGCGGCTTAAACTCAACACCGCCAATAATGAAAAACTGTTTTTT | CASSLVRLKLNTANNEKLFF
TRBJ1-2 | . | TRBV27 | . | TGTGCCAGCAGTTCGGGAAGGGGGATCGGCTTCGTCTATGGCTACACCTTC | CASSSGRGIGFVYGYTF
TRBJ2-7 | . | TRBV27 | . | TGTGCCAGCGGGCCCTGGACAGCCTACGAGCAGTACTTC | CASGPWTAYEQYF
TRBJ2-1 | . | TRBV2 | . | TGTGCCAGCAGTGAATGGACAGACAATGAGCAGTTCTTC | CASSEWTDNEQFF
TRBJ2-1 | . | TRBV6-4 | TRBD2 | TGTGCCAGCAGTGCGGACAGCGGGAGTTACAATGAGCAGTTCTTC | CASSADSGSYNEQFF
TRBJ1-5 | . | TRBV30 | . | TGTGCCTGGAGTGTAAGGGGATTTCAGCCCCAGCATTTT | CAWSVRGFQPQHF
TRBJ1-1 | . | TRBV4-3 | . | TGCGCCAGCAGCCCCCAAGGAGGGAACACTGAAGCTTTCTTT | CASSPQGGNTEAFF
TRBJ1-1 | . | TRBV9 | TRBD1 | TGTGCCAGCAGCCCCCGGACAGGGAAAACTGAAGCTTTCTTT | CASSPRTGKTEAFF
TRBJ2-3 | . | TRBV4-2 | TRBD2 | TGTGCCAGCAGCCAGGGGACTAGCGGGAGGGCCCCAGATACGCAGTATTTT | CASSQGTSGRAPDTQYF
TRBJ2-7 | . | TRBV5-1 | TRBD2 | TGCGCCAGCAGCTCGAATAGCGGGAGCTACGAGCAGTACTTC | CASSSNSGSYEQYF
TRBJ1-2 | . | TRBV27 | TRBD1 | TGTGCCAGCAGTTTACGGGACAGGGGGCCGGGCTATGGCTACACCTTC | CASSLRDRGPGYGYTF
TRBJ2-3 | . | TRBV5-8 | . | TGTGCCAGCAGGACGACAGCCGGTACGCAGTATTTT | CASRTTAGTQYF
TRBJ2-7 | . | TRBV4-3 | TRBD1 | TGCGCCAGCAGCCATGAATTGGGACAGGGAGGGGAGCAGTACTTC | CASSHELGQGGEQYF